The next 32 T cell receptor beta chains were all read from a single sample in a study of cytomegalovirus exposure and HLA in healthy donors. Use of 60 Vbeta and 13 Jbeta primers characterized the PCR. The table came from immunoSEQ multiplex PCR; TCRdb's copy has only in-frame clones and leaves some out. The sample has around 150,000 clones, 81% seen once; the top ten hold roughly 13%. Sequencing was done on a sample of PBMCs. All receptors derive from a woman aged 50 to 60 in good health and CMV-seronegative.

This clone was recorded a few times. The chain carries TRBV5-1 and TRBJ2-1, with TRBD2 matching over 14 bases. Germline-derived CDR1 and CDR2 are SGHRS and YFSETQ. V was clipped by 4 bases and J by 6 bases; unmatched bases: 12. The CDR3 length is 18 residues. Written as DNA, the CDR3 is TGCGCCAGCAGCCCCCTGGGGACTAGCGGGAGTTTAGGCAATGAGCAGTTCTTC. This codes for CASSPLGTSGSLGNEQFF.

CDR3 sequence (DNA): TGCGCCAGCAGCCAGGAGGGGACTAGCGGGGACTCGCAGTACTTC. Residues: CASSQEGTSGDSQYF. The chain couples TRBV4-1 to TRBJ2-7; the match to TRBD2 covers 13 bases. Unmatched junction bases numbered 8, after V lost 3 bases and J lost 9 bases. CDR3 length: 15 amino acids. Germline V gives CDR1 MGHRA, CDR2 YSYEKL.

The V gene is TRBV19, the J gene TRBJ2-7, with 7 bases that match TRBD1. The V segment lost 1 base and the J segment 0 bases; nucleotides outside the gene matches: 3. Germline lookup yields CDR1 LNHDA and CDR2 SQIVND (reference sequence). The CDR3 consists of 15 residues. The CDR3 protein is CASSIAAGGSYEQYF. In DNA, the CDR3 is TGTGCCAGTAGTATAGCCGCAGGGGGCTCCTACGAGCAGTACTTC.

The rearrangement links TRBV28 to TRBJ1-2; D uncertain. The CDR3 totals 14 residues. Germline V CDR1 and CDR2: MDHEN, SYDVKM. V lost 1 base to trimming and J lost 3 bases, with 9 bases between them. In nucleotides, the CDR3 is TGTGCCAGCAGTTTATTGGAGGGCCACTATGGCTACACCTTC. Residues: CASSLLEGHYGYTF.

The DNA of the CDR3 is TGTGCCATCAGTGGCCAGGAGGGACAGGGGGCGGGCGAGCAGTACTTC. Its protein product is CAISGQEGQGAGEQYF. V gene TRBV10-3 combines with J gene TRBJ2-7; 12 positions match TRBD1. Germline CDR1 is ENHRY and CDR2 is SYGVKD. The V and J ends lost 4 bases and 6 bases, in that order; junction bases with no gene match: 10. The CDR3 sequence is 16 residues long.

This clone showed up just once. V is TRBV9 and J is TRBJ1-5, with TRBD1 as a possible D gene (6 bases). Germline CDR1 reads SGDLS; CDR2 reads YYNGEE. The CDR3 extends over 15 amino acids. V lost 0 bases and J 4 bases, leaving 11 bases between the germline ends. The CDR3 spells CASSVEGGANQPQHF. The CDR3 DNA sequence: TGTGCCAGCAGCGTAGAGGGGGGGGCTAATCAGCCCCAGCATTTT. The full variable domain, rest sourced from reference TRBV9 and TRBJ1-5, is DSGVTQTPKHLITATGQRVTLRCSPRSGDLSVYWYQQSLDQGLQFLIQYYNGEERAKGNILERFSAQQFPDLHSELNLSSLELGDSALYFCASSVEGGANQPQHFGDGTRLSIL.

V usage is TRBV6-5 and J usage is TRBJ1-2, with TRBD1 matching over 9 bases. CDR1 is MNHEY, CDR2 SVGAGI, per germline. This CDR3 is built from 13 residues. With V trimmed by 5 bases and J by 7 bases, 5 bases remained unmatched. The CDR3 DNA sequence: TGTGCCAGCAGTCGGACAGGGGAGGGTGGCTACACCTTC. Translating gives CASSRTGEGGYTF.

The V call is TRBV9, the J call TRBJ2-3; D gene uncertain. Germline V lookup: CDR1 SGDLS, CDR2 YYNGEE. The CDR3 covers 16 residues. The V gene lost 4 bases and the J gene lost 0 bases, with 15 bases spanning the gap. CDR3: CASSLSWRTSTDTQYF. The CDR3 nucleotides read TGTGCCAGCAGCCTTAGCTGGCGAACTAGCACAGATACGCAGTATTTT.

The CDR3 sequence: CSARGGGGEYF. In nucleotides, the CDR3 is TGCAGTGCTAGAGGGGGTGGAGGGGAGTACTTC. This chain joins TRBV20-1 and TRBJ2-5, with D perhaps TRBD2 (6 bases). This CDR3 is 11 amino acids long. Trimming pared 1 base from V and 12 bases from J, leaving 12 bases between. The germline CDR1 and CDR2 sequences are DFQATT and SNEGSKA (reference sequence).

The V and J genes are TRBV11-2 and TRBJ1-1, with D unresolved. V was pared by 0 bases and J by 5 bases, with 7 bases between. Germline V CDR1 and CDR2: SGHAT, FQNNGV. The CDR3 is 13 amino acids. CDR3 loop: CASSLERVTEAFF. The CDR3 nucleotides read TGTGCCAGCAGCTTAGAGAGGGTAACTGAAGCTTTCTTT.

J is TRBJ1-2 and V is TRBV18; a possible D gene is TRBD1 (5 bases). Germline lookup yields CDR1 KGHSH and CDR2 LQKENI. The CDR3 is made up of 15 amino acids. V was trimmed by 3 bases and J by 1 base, leaving 12 bases between them. The CDR3 here is CASSPKATDNYGYTF. The CDR3 DNA reads as TGTGCCAGCTCACCCAAAGCGACAGATAACTATGGCTACACCTTC. Full variable domain (missing parts from reference TRBV18 and TRBJ1-2): NAGVMQNPRHLVRRRGQEARLRCSPMKGHSHVYWYRQLPEEGLKFMVYLQKENIIDESGMPKERFSAEFPKEGPSILRIQQVVRGDSAAYFCASSPKATDNYGYTFGSGTRLTVV.

The chain carries TRBV9 and TRBJ1-1, with TRBD1 matching 7 bases. This CDR3 contains 15 residues. Germline V gene lookup returns CDR1 SGDLS and CDR2 YYNGEE. V shed 4 bases, J shed 0 bases, and the junction held 6 bases outside the gene matches. This chain's CDR3 is CASSLQTGMNTEAFF. The CDR3 DNA is TGTGCCAGCAGCCTACAGACAGGGATGAACACTGAAGCTTTCTTT.

V usage is TRBV27 and J usage is TRBJ1-4, with D unclear. CDR1 and CDR2 (germline): MNHEY, SMNVEV (reference sequence). The length of the CDR3 is 15 residues. Trimming took off 3 bases at V and 10 bases at J, with 18 bases between the two ends. CDR3 residues: CASSFKSGSPGKLFF. DNA for the CDR3: TGTGCCAGCAGTTTCAAATCGGGGTCCCCCGGAAAACTGTTTTTT.

The V and J genes are TRBV28 and TRBJ1-2; 9 nucleotides match TRBD1. The V segment lost 6 bases and the J segment 8 bases; nucleotides outside the gene matches: 7. Germline V CDR1 and CDR2: MDHEN, SYDVKM. The CDR3 length is 13 residues. The CDR3 DNA follows: TGTGCCAGCAGCAACAACAGGGGGCAAGGCTACACCTTC. Amino acids: CASSNNRGQGYTF.

For the CDR3, the DNA is TGTGCCAGTAGTAGTGGACAGGGGACTCAGCCCCAGCATTTT. Amino acid sequence: CASSSGQGTQPQHF. This chain links TRBV19 with TRBJ1-5; 9 nucleotides agree with TRBD1. Per germline, CDR1 LNHDA and CDR2 SQIVND (reference sequence). The V segment lost 4 bases and the J segment 6 bases; nucleotides outside the gene matches: 4. The CDR3 contains 14 residues.

V is TRBV27 and J is TRBJ1-5; 7 bases line up with TRBD1. The CDR3 length is 15 residues. Trimming removed 5 bases from V and 6 bases from J; junction bases left unmatched: 10. The V gene's germline CDR1 is MNHEY and CDR2 SMNVEV (reference sequence). CDR3 in DNA: TGTGCCAGCAGTCCCCAGACAGGGTTAGGTCAGCCCCAGCATTTT. It encodes CASSPQTGLGQPQHF.

The CDR3 sequence is CASSPPTAYNSPLHF. The CDR3 bases are TGTGCCAGCAGTCCGCCTACCGCCTATAATTCACCCCTCCACTTT. This rearrangement joins TRBV7-9 to TRBJ1-6; no clear D. This CDR3 region has 15 residues. Germline V CDR1 and CDR2: SEHNR, FQNEAQ (reference sequence). The germline V and J ends were trimmed by 6 bases and 2 bases, with 11 bases remaining between them.

The V and J genes are TRBV6-5 and TRBJ1-1; D is unresolved. There are 15 residues in the CDR3. Trimming removed 6 bases at V and 0 bases at J, with 14 bases between. Germline V gives CDR1 MNHEY, CDR2 SVGAGI. CDR3 amino acids: CASSPSYPMNTEAFF. CDR3 nucleotides: TGTGCCAGCAGCCCAAGCTATCCTATGAACACTGAAGCTTTCTTT.

The V and J genes are TRBV6-5 and TRBJ2-7, with D possibly being TRBD2 (6 bases). This CDR3 is built from 15 residues. Germline loops: CDR1 MNHEY, CDR2 SVGAGI. The ends were cut back, 3 bases at V and 2 bases at J, with 14 bases in the middle. The CDR3, as DNA: TGTGCCAGCAGTTATGGGCGGGAAGAGGCCTACGAGCAGTACTTC. Its protein product is CASSYGREEAYEQYF.

In its sample, this clone was seen once. This chain uses TRBV10-3 with TRBJ1-1, with 7 bases fitting TRBD1. The CDR3 length is 14 residues. CDR1 and CDR2 (germline): ENHRY, SYGVKD. Trimming removed 8 bases from V and 2 bases from J; junction bases left unmatched: 8. The CDR3 coding sequence is TGTGCCATCGGAACGACAGGGATAAACACTGAAGCTTTCTTT. Translation gives CAIGTTGINTEAFF.

The rearrangement links TRBV7-2 to TRBJ1-1, with 11 bases matching TRBD1. The V and J ends lost 4 bases and 7 bases, in that order; junction bases with no gene match: 5. The CDR3 is made up of 14 amino acids. From germline, CDR1 is SGHTA and CDR2 FQGNSA. This chain's CDR3 is CASSSGQGAFEAFF. The CDR3 DNA reads TGTGCCAGCAGCTCCGGACAGGGGGCCTTTGAAGCTTTCTTT.

The chain employs TRBV5-1 and TRBJ1-1; a possible D gene is TRBD1 (5 bases). The germline V gene has CDR1 SGHRS and CDR2 YFSETQ. The V and J ends lost 5 bases and 1 base respectively, with 9 bases between them. This CDR3 is built from 13 residues. The CDR3 region is CASSSQGNTEAFF. The CDR3 nucleotides read TGCGCCAGCAGTTCTCAGGGGAACACTGAAGCTTTCTTT.

The CDR3 reads CASSTETGPTYEQYF. The CDR3 DNA is TGTGCCAGCAGTACAGAGACAGGGCCCACCTACGAGCAGTACTTC. This chain joins TRBV6-1 and TRBJ2-7, with 7 bases matching TRBD1. CDR3 length: 15 residues. The germline CDR1 and CDR2 sequences are MNHNS and SASEGT. Germline trimming cut 5 bases from V and 2 bases from J; bases unmatched to any gene: 9.

The chain uses TRBV7-9 and TRBJ1-1; no clear D gene. This CDR3 is 14 amino acids long. V gave up 11 bases and J gave up 0 bases, with 16 bases separating them. Germline loops: CDR1 SEHNR, CDR2 FQNEAQ (reference sequence). The CDR3 loop is CAAGLQHMNTEAFF. DNA for the CDR3: TGTGCCGCAGGCTTGCAGCACATGAACACTGAAGCTTTCTTT. The whole variable domain, filled in from reference TRBV7-9 and TRBJ1-1, reads DTGVSQNPRHKITKRGQNVTFRCDPISEHNRLYWYRQTLGQGPEFLTYFQNEAQLEKSRLLSDRFSAERPKGSFSTLEIQRTEQGDSAMYLCAAGLQHMNTEAFFGQGTRLTVV.

This chain joins TRBV29-1 and TRBJ1-1; TRBD1 matches 10 bases. The germline CDR1 and CDR2 sequences are SQVTM and ANQGSEA. CDR3 length equals 14 residues. V was pared by 8 bases and J by 10 bases, with 16 bases of the junction left unmatched. CDR3 DNA sequence: TGCAGCCACGTGGACAGGGGGTTCCGCCGGGGAGCTTTCTTT. Residues: CSHVDRGFRRGAFF. Filled out from reference TRBV29-1 and TRBJ1-1, the complete variable domain reads SAVISQKPSRDICQRGTSLTIQCQVDSQVTMMFWYRQQPGQSLTLIATANQGSEATYESGFVIDKFPISRPNLTFSTLTVSNMSPEDSSIYLCSHVDRGFRRGAFFGQGTRLTVV.

V is TRBV9 and J is TRBJ1-6, with D unclear. Germline CDR1 SGDLS, CDR2 YYNGEE. CDR3 length equals 12 residues. The germline V and J ends were trimmed by 4 bases and 8 bases, with 7 bases remaining between them. CDR3 bases: TGTGCCAGCAGCCCCCAGGATTCACCCCTCCACTTT. Its translation: CASSPQDSPLHF.

CDR3 loop: CASSSGLAGTYEQYF. As DNA, the CDR3 is TGTGCCAGCAGTTCCGGACTAGCGGGGACCTACGAGCAGTACTTC. The V call is TRBV27, the J call TRBJ2-7, with TRBD2 matching over 12 bases. Germline loops: CDR1 MNHEY, CDR2 SMNVEV (reference sequence). The CDR3 is 15 amino acids. V gave up 4 bases and J gave up 2 bases; unmatched junction bases: 3.

This chain links TRBV7-2 with TRBJ2-4; TRBD1 agrees at 8 bases. The V gene's germline CDR1 is SGHTA and CDR2 FQGNSA. Trimming took 4 bases from V and 7 from J; bases not matched to a gene: 6. The CDR3 sequence is 14 residues long. The CDR3 bases are TGTGCCAGCAGCTGGGGACAGGCTGGGAACATTCAGTACTTC. This encodes CASSWGQAGNIQYF.

The V and J genes are TRBV7-2 and TRBJ2-3; 8 bases are shared with TRBD2. The CDR3 is made up of 15 amino acids. Germline-derived CDR1 and CDR2 are SGHTA and FQGNSA. The trim removed 5 bases at V and 7 bases at J, leaving 11 bases unmatched. DNA for the CDR3: TGTGCCAGCAGCCGCCTTAGCGGGACTGGGAATACGCAGTATTTT. Translation: CASSRLSGTGNTQYF.

The CDR3 DNA sequence: TGTGCCAGCCGTGGCAGGGGGCCTGGAAACACCATATATTTT. Translated: CASRGRGPGNTIYF. This rearrangement joins TRBV6-5 to TRBJ1-3; 8 nucleotides match TRBD1. Trimming took 8 bases from V and 2 from J; bases not matched to a gene: 5. The germline gives CDR1 MNHEY, CDR2 SVGAGI. The CDR3 consists of 14 residues.

V is TRBV9 and J is TRBJ2-7; D ambiguous. CDR1 SGDLS and CDR2 YYNGEE come from the germline V gene. This CDR3 contains 14 residues. V lost 4 bases, J lost 1 base, and 12 bases lay in between. This CDR3 is CASSLDPASYEQYF. The DNA for the CDR3 is TGTGCCAGCAGCTTAGACCCCGCGTCCTACGAGCAGTACTTC.

The rearrangement uses TRBV7-2 and TRBJ2-7; weak D call: TRBD2 (6 bases). CDR3 size: 15 residues. Trimming left V 5 bases short and J 6 bases short, with 20 bases between. Looked up from germline, CDR1 is SGHTA and CDR2 is FQGNSA. The CDR3, as DNA: TGTGCCAGCAGCCGAGGCGGGACGCAAGGTTCCGAGCAGTACTTC. This translates into CASSRGGTQGSEQYF.